Below, 6 T cell receptor beta chains from the same sample are listed, as sequenced in a study of identical twins. TCRdb re-derived calls from the 5' RACE reads in MiXCR, one entry per CDR3 protein. The table lists 420,000 or so distinct CDR3 sequences, roughly 20% of them singletons, with roughly 12% in the top ten. Source material: naive T cells sorted from blood. The receptor set was obtained from a man aged 45 to 65 in good health.

This clonotype was observed many times. The chain couples TRBV29-1 to TRBJ2-7, with a weak D call TRBD1 (5 bases). CDR3 length: 13 amino acids. Germline V gene lookup returns CDR1 SQVTM and CDR2 ANQGSEA. V was shortened by 4 bases and J by 3 bases, with 13 bases between the two germline ends. The CDR3 DNA reads as TGCAGCGTTGGGTCAACCCAGGGCTACGAGCAGTACTTC. Protein sequence: CSVGSTQGYEQYF.

Comments on this clonotype: A clone one base away is much larger, so this may be a read error. The chain joins TRBV4-3 to TRBJ1-2; perhaps TRBD1 as D (6 bases). There are 15 residues in the CDR3. From germline, CDR1 is LGHNA and CDR2 YSLEER. Written as DNA, the CDR3 is TGCGCCTGCAGCCAAACAGGGCAGCGCTTATATGGCTACACCTTC. Translation: CACSQTGQRLYGYTF.

This clonotype was counted at least ten times. The chain combines TRBV5-1 with TRBJ2-1; 8 bases are a match to TRBD2. Trimming removed 5 bases from V and 9 bases from J; junction bases left unmatched: 13. The CDR3 consists of 15 residues. Germline-derived CDR1 and CDR2 are SGHRS and YFSETQ. The CDR3 spells CASRLLAEGLGEQFF. CDR3 nucleotide sequence: TGCGCCAGCAGACTACTAGCGGAGGGGTTGGGTGAGCAGTTCTTC.

The chain carries TRBV10-3 and TRBJ1-1; tentatively, D is TRBD1 (5 bases). Trimming pared 10 bases from V and 1 base from J, leaving 10 bases between. This CDR3 region has 12 residues. Germline V CDR1 and CDR2: ENHRY, SYGVKD. The chain's CDR3 is CATRGGNTEAFF. In DNA, the CDR3 is TGTGCCACGAGGGGCGGGAACACTGAAGCTTTCTTT.

This clonotype was found many times. This sequence joins TRBV15 and TRBJ2-2; possibly TRBD1 or TRBD2 for D (5 bases each). Germline V gene sequence: CDR1 LNHNV, CDR2 YYDKDF (reference sequence). V shed 9 bases and J shed 0 bases, with 11 bases lying between them. CDR3 length equals 14 residues. The CDR3 DNA is TGTGCCACTGATTTGGGGGCGAACACCGGGGAGCTGTTTTTT. Its translation is CATDLGANTGELFF.

Only one count was recorded for this clonotype. The chain recombines TRBV20-1 with TRBJ2-7, with 8 bases that match TRBD2. Looked up from germline, CDR1 is DFQATT and CDR2 is SNEGSKA (reference sequence). The junction had 8 bases not matched to a gene; V was cut back by 0 bases and J by 4 bases. The CDR3 consists of 15 residues. The CDR3 DNA reads as TGCAGTGCTAGAGATAGAGCGGGGGTCGTGTACGAGCAGTACTTC. The encoded protein is CSARDRAGVVYEQYF.